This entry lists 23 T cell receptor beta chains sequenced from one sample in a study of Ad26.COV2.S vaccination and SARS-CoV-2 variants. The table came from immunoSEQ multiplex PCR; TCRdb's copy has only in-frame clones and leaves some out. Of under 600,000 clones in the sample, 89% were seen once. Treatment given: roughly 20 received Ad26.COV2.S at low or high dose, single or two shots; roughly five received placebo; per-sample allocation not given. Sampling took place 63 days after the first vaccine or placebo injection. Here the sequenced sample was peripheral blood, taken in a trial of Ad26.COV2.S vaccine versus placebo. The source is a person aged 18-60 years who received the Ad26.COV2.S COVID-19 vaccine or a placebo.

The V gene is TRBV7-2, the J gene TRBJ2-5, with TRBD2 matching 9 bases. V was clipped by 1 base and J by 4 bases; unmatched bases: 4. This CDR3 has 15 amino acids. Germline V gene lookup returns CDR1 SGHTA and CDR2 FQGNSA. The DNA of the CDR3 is TGTGCCAGCAGCTTAGTGCGGGGGGGCCTAGAGACCCAGTACTTC. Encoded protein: CASSLVRGGLETQYF.

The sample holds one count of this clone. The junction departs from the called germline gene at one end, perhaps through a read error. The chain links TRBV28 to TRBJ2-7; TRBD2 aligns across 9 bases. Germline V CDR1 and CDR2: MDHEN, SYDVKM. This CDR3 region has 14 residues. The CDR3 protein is CASRSAGGSYERYF. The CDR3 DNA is TGTGCCAGCAGGTCAGCGGGAGGATCCTACGAGCGGTACTTC.

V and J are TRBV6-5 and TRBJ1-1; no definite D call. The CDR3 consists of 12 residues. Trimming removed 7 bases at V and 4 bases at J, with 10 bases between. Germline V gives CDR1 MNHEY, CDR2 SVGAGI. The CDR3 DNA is TGTGCCAGCACTAGTGTCCGCACTGAAGCTTTCTTT. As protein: CASTSVRTEAFF.

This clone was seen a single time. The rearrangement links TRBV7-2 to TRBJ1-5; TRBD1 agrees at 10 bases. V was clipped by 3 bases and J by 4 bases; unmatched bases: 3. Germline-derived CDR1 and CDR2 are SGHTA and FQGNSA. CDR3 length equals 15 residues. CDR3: CASSLVDRGNQPQHF. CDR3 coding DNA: TGTGCCAGCAGCTTGGTGGACAGGGGGAATCAGCCCCAGCATTTT.

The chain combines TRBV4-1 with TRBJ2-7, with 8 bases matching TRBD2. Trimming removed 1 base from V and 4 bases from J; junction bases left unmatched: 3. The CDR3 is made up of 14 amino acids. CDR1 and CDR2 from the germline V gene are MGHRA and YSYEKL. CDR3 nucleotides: TGCGCCAGCAGCCAAGTTAGCGGGGAATACGAGCAGTACTTC. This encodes CASSQVSGEYEQYF.

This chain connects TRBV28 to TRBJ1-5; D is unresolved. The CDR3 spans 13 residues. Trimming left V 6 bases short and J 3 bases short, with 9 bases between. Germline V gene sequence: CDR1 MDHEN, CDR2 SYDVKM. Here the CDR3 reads CASRIENNQPQHF. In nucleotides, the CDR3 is TGTGCCAGCAGGATAGAAAACAATCAGCCCCAGCATTTT. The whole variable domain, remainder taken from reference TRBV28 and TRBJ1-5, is DVKVTQSSRYLVKRTGEKVFLECVQDMDHENMFWYRQDPGLGLRLIYFSYDVKMKEKGDIPEGYSVSREKKERFSLILESASTNQTSMYLCASRIENNQPQHFGDGTRLSIL.

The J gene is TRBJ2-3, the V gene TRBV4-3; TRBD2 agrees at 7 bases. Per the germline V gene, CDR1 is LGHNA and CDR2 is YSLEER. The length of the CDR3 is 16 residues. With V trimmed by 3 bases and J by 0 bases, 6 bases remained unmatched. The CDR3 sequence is CASSHLLAPSTDTQYF. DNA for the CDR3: TGCGCCAGCAGCCACCTACTAGCGCCTAGCACAGATACGCAGTATTTT.

The CDR3 DNA reads TGTGCCAGCAGCCAACGGACAGGGGCCATCTCCTATAATTCACCCCTCCACTTT. This sequence encodes CASSQRTGAISYNSPLHF. The V gene is TRBV4-2, the J gene TRBJ1-6; TRBD1 aligns across 9 bases. This CDR3 comprises 18 residues. Germline CDR1 and CDR2: LGHNA and YNFKEQ. The ends lost 2 bases at V and 0 bases at J; junction bases unmatched: 5.

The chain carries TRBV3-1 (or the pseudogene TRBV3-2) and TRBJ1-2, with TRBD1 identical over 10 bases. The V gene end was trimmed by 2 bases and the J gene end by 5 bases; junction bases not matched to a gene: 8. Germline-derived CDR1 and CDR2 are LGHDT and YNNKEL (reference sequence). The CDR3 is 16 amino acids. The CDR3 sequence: CASSQRRQGAGYGYTF. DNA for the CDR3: TGTGCCAGCAGCCAACGACGACAGGGGGCTGGGTATGGCTACACCTTC.

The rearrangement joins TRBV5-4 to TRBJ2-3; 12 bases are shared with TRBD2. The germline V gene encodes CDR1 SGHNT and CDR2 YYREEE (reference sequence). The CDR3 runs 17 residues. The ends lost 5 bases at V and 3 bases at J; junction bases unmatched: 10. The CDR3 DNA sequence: TGTGCCAGCAGGCTGTCGACTAGCGGGAGAAGGACAGATACGCAGTATTTT. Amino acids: CASRLSTSGRRTDTQYF.

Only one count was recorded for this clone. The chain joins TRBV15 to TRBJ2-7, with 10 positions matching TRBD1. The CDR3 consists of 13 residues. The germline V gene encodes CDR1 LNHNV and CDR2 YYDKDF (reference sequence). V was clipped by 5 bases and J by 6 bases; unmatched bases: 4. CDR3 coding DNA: TGTGCCACCAGCGGGGGACAGGGGCTCGAGCAGTACTTC. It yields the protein CATSGGQGLEQYF.

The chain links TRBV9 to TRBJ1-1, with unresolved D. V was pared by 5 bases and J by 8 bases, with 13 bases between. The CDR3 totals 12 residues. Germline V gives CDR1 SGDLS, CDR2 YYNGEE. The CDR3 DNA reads TGTGCCAGCAGTGATAGGCCAGAAGAAGCTTTCTTT. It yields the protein CASSDRPEEAFF.

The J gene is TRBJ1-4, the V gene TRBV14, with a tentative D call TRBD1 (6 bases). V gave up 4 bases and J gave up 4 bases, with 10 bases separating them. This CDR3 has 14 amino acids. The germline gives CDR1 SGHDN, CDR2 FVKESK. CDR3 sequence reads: CASSRTAFNEKLFF. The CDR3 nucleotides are TGTGCCAGCAGCCGGACAGCCTTTAATGAAAAACTGTTTTTT.

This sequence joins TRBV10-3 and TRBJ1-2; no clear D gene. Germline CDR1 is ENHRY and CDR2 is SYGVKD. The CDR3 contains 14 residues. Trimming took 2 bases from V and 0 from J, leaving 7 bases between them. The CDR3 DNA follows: TGTGCCATCAGTGAGGGAGAGACTAACTATGGCTACACCTTC. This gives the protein CAISEGETNYGYTF.

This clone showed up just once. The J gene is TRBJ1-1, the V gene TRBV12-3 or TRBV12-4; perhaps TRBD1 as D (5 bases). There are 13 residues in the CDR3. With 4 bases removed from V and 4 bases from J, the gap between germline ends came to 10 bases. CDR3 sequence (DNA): TGTGCCAGCAGTTGGGGGTGGGGCACTGAAGCTTTCTTT. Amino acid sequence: CASSWGWGTEAFF.

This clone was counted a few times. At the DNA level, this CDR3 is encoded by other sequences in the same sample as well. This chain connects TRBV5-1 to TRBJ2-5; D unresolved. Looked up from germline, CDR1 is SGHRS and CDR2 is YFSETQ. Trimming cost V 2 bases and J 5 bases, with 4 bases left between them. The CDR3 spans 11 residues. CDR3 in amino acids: CASSLRETQYF. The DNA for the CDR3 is TGCGCCAGCAGCTTACGGGAGACCCAGTACTTC. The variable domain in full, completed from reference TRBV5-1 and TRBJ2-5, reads KAGVTQTPRYLIKTRGQQVTLSCSPISGHRSVSWYQQTPGQGLQFLFEYFSETQRNKGNFPGRFSGRQFSNSRSEMNVSTLELGDSALYLCASSLRETQYFGPGTRLLVL.

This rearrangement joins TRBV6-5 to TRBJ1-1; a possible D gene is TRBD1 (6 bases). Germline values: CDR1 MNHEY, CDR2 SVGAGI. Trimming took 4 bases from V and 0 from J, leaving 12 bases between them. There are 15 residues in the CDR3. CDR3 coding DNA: TGTGCCAGCAGTTCCCGGACAGAAATGAACACTGAAGCTTTCTTT. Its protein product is CASSSRTEMNTEAFF.

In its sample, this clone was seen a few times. The CDR3 coding sequence is TGTGCCAGCAGCTCCTTAAGCGGGAGGTCCTACAATGAGCAGTTCTTC. Its translation: CASSSLSGRSYNEQFF. The rearrangement links TRBV5-4 to TRBJ2-1; 9 bases map to TRBD2. Per germline, CDR1 SGHNT and CDR2 YYREEE (reference sequence). The CDR3 runs 16 residues. The J segment lost 1 base and the V segment lost 3 bases, leaving 5 bases of the junction unmatched.

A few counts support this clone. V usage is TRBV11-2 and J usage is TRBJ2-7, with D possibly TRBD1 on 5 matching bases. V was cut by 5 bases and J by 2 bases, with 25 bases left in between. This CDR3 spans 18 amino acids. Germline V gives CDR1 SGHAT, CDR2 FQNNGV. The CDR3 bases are TGTGCCAGCAGCCTCGGCGTGGACATCCTCCCGTCCACCTACGAGCAGTACTTC. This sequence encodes CASSLGVDILPSTYEQYF.

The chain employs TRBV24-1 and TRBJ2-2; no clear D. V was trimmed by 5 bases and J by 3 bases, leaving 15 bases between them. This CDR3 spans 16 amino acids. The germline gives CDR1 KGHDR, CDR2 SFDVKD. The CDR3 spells CATSATDARDTGELFF. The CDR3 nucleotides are TGTGCCACCAGTGCCACGGACGCTCGTGACACCGGGGAGCTGTTTTTT.

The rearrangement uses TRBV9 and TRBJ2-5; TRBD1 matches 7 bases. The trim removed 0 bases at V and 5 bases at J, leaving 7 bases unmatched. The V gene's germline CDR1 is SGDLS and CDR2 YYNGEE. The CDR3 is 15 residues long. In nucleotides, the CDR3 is TGTGCCAGCAGCGTAGACCAGGGGGTAGGTGAGACCCAGTACTTC. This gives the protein CASSVDQGVGETQYF.

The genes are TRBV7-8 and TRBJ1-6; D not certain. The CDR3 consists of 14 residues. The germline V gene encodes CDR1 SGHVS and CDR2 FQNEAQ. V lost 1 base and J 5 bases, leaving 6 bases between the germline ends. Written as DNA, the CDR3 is TGTGCCAGCAGCTTAGATTGGAATAATTCACCCCTCCACTTT. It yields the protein CASSLDWNNSPLHF. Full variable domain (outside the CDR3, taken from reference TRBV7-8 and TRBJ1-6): GAGVSQSPRYKVAKRGQDVALRCDPISGHVSLFWYQQALGQGPEFLTYFQNEAQLDKSGLPSDRFFAERPEGSVSTLKIQRTQQEDSAVYLCASSLDWNNSPLHFGNGTRLTVT.

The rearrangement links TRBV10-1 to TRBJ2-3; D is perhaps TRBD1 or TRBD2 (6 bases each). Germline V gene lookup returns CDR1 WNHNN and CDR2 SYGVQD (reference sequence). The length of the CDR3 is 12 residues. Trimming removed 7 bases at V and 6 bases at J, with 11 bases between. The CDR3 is CASKPGADTQYF. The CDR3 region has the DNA TGCGCCAGCAAACCGGGGGCCGATACGCAGTATTTT.